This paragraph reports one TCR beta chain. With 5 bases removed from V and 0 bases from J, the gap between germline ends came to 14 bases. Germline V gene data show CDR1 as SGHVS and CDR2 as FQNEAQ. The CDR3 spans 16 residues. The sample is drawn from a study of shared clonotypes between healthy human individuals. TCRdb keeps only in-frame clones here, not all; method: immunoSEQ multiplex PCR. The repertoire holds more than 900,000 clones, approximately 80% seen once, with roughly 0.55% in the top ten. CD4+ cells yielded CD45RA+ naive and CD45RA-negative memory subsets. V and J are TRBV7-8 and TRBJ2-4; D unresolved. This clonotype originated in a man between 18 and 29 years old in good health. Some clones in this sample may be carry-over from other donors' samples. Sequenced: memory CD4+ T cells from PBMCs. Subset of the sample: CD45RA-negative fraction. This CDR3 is CASSQPDSLAKNIQYF. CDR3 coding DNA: TGTGCCAGCAGCCAGCCTGACTCCCTAGCCAAAAACATTCAGTACTTC.